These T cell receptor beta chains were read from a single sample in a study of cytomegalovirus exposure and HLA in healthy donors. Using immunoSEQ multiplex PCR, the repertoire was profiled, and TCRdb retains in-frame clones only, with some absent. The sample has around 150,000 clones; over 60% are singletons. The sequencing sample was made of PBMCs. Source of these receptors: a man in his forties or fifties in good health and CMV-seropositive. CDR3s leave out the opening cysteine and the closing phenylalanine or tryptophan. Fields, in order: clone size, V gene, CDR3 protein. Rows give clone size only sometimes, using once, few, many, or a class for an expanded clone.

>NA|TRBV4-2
ASSQDEAGIYSNQPQH
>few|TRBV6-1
ASSEVWGSAPLH
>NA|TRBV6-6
AGSHDTEAF
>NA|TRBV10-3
AISEPDRRYEQY
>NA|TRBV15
ATSRDRINGGYT
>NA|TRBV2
ASKVAGVEETQY
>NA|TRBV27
ASSPGGPYEQY
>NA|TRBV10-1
ASSLGTGGNVSNQPQH
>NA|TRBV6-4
ASSVVGGASAAF
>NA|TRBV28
ASSSLGQGADTQY
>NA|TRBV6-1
ASSGNRGEDSGNTIY
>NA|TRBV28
ASSPNYRGPQPQH
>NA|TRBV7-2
ASSPEGQAGGYT
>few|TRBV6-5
ASSSQQNQPQH
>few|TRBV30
AWSRQGNTEAF
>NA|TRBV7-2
ASRFSGVPNEQF
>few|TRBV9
ASSVQGAVRTDTQY
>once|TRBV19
ASSTERGFEQY
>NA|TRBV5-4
ASSLSGRGRETQY
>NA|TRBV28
ASSPRGQGARPEQF
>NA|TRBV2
ASSQQGGNQPQH
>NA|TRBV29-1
SVQGREAF
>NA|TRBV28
ASSSQGFDNQPQH
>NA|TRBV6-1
ASMEAGGHQPQH
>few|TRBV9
ASSQTVTGELF
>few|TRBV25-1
ASRDSGYNGYT
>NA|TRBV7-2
ASSAQPGGLYNEQF
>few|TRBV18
ASSLTGQGGVNQPQH
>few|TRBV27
ASSRGAAGELF
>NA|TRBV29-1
SVGEGGDRYT
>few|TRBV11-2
ASSLNGQGNEQF
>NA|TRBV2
ASSGGGIGIPEAF
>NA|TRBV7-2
ASSSREYWTQY
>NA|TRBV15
ATTVDRGPGNTIY
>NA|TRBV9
ASSVALDQPQH
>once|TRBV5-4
ASSLVEGAHTDTQY
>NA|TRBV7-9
ASSFWQGGSPLH
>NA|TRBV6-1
ASSEAQTEAF
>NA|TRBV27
ASSLGGLGFNEQF
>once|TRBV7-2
ASSPGERSGELF
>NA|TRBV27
ASRGQNTYEQY
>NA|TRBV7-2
ASSPGPSGGGPSTDTQY
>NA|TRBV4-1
ASSLYTGTVNTEAF
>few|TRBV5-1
ASSRGTSGGAETQY
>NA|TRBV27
ASSPWGGSDKNIQY
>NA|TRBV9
ASSEGSGGVGDTQY
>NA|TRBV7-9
SSSPEVGIQY